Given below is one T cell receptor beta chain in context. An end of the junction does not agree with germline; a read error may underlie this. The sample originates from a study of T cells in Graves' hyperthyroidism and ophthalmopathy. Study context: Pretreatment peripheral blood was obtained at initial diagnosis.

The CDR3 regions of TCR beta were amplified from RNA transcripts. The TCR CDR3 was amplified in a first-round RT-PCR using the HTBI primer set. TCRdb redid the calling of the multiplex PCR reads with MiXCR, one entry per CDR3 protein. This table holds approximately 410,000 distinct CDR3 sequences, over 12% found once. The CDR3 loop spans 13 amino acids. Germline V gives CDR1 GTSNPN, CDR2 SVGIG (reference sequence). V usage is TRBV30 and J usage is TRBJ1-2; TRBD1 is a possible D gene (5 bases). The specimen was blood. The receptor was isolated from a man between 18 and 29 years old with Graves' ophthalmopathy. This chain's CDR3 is CTWSRQINYGYTF. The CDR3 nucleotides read TGTACCTGGAGTAGACAGATTAACTATGGCTACACCTTC.